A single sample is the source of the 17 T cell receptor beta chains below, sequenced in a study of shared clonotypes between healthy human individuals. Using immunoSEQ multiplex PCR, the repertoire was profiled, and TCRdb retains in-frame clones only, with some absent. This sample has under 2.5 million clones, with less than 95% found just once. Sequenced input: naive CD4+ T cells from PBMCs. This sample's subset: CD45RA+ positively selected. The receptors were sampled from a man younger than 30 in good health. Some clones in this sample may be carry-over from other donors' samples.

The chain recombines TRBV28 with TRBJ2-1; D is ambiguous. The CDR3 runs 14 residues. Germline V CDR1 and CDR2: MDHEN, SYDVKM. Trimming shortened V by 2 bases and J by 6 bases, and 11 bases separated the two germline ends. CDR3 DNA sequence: TGTGCCAGCAGTTTACTCTCCCGCGCCAATGAGCAGTTCTTC. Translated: CASSLLSRANEQFF.

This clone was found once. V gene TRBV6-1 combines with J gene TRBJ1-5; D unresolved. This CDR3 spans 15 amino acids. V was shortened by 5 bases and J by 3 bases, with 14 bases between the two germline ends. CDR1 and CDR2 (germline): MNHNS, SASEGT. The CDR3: CASSRKGGNNQPQHF. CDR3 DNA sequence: TGTGCCAGCAGTCGCAAGGGAGGGAACAATCAGCCCCAGCATTTT.

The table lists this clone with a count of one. The CDR3 DNA sequence: TGTGCCAGCAGCAAAGGACAGGGGTCATACAATGAGCAGTTCTTC. Encoded protein: CASSKGQGSYNEQFF. The chain combines TRBV7-7 with TRBJ2-1, with 9 bases identical to TRBD1. The CDR3 length is 15 residues. From germline, CDR1 is SSHAT and CDR2 FNYEAQ (reference sequence). V lost 5 bases, J lost 4 bases, and 6 bases stayed unmatched.

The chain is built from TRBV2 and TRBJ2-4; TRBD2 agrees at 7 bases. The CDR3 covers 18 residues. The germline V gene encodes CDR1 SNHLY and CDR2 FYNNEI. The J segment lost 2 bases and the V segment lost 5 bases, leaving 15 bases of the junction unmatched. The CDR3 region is CASSLTPWSGEPKNIQYF. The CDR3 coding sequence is TGTGCCAGCAGTCTTACCCCCTGGAGCGGGGAGCCCAAAAACATTCAGTACTTC. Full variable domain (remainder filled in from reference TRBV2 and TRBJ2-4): EPEVTQTPSHQVTQMGQEVILRCVPISNHLYFYWYRQILGQKVEFLVSFYNNEISEKSEIFDDQFSVERPDGSNFTLKIRSTKLEDSAMYFCASSLTPWSGEPKNIQYFGAGTRLSVL.

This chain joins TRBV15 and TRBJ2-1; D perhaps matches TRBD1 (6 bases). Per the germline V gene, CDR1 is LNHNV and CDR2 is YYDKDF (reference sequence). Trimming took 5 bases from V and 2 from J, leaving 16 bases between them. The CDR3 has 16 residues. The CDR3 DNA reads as TGTGCCACCAGCTCGTGGGGGCAGCCCACCTACAATGAGCAGTTCTTC. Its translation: CATSSWGQPTYNEQFF.

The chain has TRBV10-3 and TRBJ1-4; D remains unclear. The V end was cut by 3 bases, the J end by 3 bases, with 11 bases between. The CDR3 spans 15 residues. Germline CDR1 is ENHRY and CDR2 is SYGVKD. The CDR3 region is CAISDRMGPNEKLFF. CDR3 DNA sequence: TGTGCCATCAGTGATAGGATGGGTCCTAATGAAAAACTGTTTTTT.

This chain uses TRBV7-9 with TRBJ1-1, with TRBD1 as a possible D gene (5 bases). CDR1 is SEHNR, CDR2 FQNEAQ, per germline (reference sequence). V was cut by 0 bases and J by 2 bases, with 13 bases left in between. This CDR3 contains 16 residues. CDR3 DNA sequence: TGTGCCAGCAGCTTAGCGCCCCGGAGGGGCAACACTGAAGCTTTCTTT. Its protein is CASSLAPRRGNTEAFF. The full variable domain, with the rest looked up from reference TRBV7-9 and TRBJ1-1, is DTGVSQNPRHKITKRGQNVTFRCDPISEHNRLYWYRQTLGQGPEFLTYFQNEAQLEKSRLLSDRFSAERPKGSFSTLEIQRTEQGDSAMYLCASSLAPRRGNTEAFFGQGTRLTVV.

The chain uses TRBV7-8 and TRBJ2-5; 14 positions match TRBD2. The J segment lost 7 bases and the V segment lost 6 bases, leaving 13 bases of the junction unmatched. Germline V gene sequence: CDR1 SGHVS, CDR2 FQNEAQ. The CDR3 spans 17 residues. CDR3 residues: CASRTTGTSGRGVTQYF. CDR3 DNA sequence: TGTGCCAGCAGGACGACCGGGACTAGCGGGAGAGGTGTGACCCAGTACTTC.

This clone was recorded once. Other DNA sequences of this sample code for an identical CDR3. This chain's CDR3 is CASSLGQGGGEQFF. As DNA, the CDR3 is TGCGCCAGCAGCTTGGGACAGGGTGGGGGTGAGCAGTTCTTC. The V gene is TRBV5-1, the J gene TRBJ2-1; TRBD1 agrees at 7 bases. CDR3 length equals 14 residues. CDR1 SGHRS and CDR2 YFSETQ come from the germline V gene. V was clipped by 0 bases and J by 9 bases; unmatched bases: 6.

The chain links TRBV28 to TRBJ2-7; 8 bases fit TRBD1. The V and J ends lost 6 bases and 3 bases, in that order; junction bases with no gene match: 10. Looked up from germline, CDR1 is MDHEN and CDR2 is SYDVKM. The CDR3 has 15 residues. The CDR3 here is CASRTGQGRIYEQYF. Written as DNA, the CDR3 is TGTGCCAGCAGAACCGGACAGGGCCGAATCTACGAGCAGTACTTC.

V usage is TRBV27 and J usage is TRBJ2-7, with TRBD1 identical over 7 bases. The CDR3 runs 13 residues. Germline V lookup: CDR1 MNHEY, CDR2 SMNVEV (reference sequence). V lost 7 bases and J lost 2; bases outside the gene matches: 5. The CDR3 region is CASNSGTAYEQYF. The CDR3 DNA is TGTGCCAGCAACTCCGGGACAGCCTACGAGCAGTACTTC.

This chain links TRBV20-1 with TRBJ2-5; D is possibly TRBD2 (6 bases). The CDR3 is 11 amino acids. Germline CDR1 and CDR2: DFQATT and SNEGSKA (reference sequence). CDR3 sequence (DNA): TGCAGGGGGGACTCCGTTGGAACCCAGTACTTC. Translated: CRGDSVGTQYF.

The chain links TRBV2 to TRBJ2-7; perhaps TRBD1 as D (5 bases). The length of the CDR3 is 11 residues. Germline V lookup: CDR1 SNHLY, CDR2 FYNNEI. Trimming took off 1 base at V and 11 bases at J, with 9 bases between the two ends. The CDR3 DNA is TGTGCCAGCAGTGAAGGCAGGGTGAAGTACTTC. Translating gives CASSEGRVKYF.

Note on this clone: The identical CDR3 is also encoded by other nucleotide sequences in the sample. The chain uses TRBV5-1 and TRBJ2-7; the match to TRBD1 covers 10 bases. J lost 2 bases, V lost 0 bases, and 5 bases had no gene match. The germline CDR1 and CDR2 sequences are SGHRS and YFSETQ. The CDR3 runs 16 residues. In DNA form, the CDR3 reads TGCGCCAGCAGCTTGGGGCCCGGACAGGGGGCCTACGAGCAGTACTTC. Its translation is CASSLGPGQGAYEQYF.

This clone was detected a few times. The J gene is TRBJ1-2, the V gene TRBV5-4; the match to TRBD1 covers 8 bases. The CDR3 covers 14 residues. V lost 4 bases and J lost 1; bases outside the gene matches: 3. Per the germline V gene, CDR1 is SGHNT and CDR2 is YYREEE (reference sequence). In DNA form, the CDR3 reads TGTGCCAGCAGCCAGGACAGGGTTAACTATGGCTACACCTTC. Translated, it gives CASSQDRVNYGYTF.

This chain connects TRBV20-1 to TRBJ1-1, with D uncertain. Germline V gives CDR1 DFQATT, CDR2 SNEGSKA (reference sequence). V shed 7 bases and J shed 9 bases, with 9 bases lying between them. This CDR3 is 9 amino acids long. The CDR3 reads CSVMQKAFF. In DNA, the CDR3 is TGCAGTGTCATGCAAAAAGCTTTCTTT.

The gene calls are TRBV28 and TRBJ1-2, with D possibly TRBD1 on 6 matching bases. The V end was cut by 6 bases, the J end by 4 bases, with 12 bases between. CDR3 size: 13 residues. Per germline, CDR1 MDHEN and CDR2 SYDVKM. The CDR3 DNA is TGTGCCAGCAGCCCGAGACAGGTCTATGGCTACACCTTC. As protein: CASSPRQVYGYTF.